Sequencing of this T cell receptor beta chain was carried out in a study of CD8 T cells in Susac syndrome. V gave up 4 bases and J gave up 5 bases; unmatched junction bases: 7. This CDR3 has 14 amino acids. CDR1 SGHTA and CDR2 FQGNSA come from the germline V gene. Reverse transcription of roughly 0.45 to 1 ug RNA used random hexamers. MiXCR, run by TCRdb on the immunoSEQ multiplex PCR reads, gives a single entry per CDR3 protein. The data show 95,000 to 150,000 distinct CDR3 sequences, over 90% seen once. The chain carries TRBV7-2 and TRBJ1-2, with TRBD1 identical over 7 bases. Sample: CD4+ T cells from PBMCs. The sequence was obtained from a human donor with Susac syndrome. Here the CDR3 DNA reads TGTGCCAGCAGCTCCCGGGACAGACAATATGGCTACACCTTC. Amino acids: CASSSRDRQYGYTF.